The text below deals with one T cell receptor beta chain. The antigen is not known. Germline loops: CDR1 SGHRS, CDR2 YFSETQ. The CDR3 is 15 residues long. With 0 bases removed from V and 2 bases from J, the gap between germline ends came to 9 bases. The table came from immunoSEQ multiplex PCR; TCRdb's copy has only in-frame clones and leaves some out. The sample holds 60,000 to 75,000 clones; approximately 86% are singletons and the top ten take approximately 2.5%. The data were taken from a study of OX40 agonist ivuxolimab in advanced cancers. Study at large: Head and neck, renal cell, melanoma or hepatocellular carcinoma were the cancers that dose-escalation patients had. Partial responses occurred in Three dose-escalation patients, one with hepatocellular carcinoma and two with cutaneous melanoma.

Study-wide results and limits: Low normalized T-cell clonal expansion also characterized some of the nonresponders. Expanded clones were, on average, more numerous among CD8+ T cells than CD4+.

This sequence originates from an adult with an advanced solid tumor such as melanoma, head and neck, liver or kidney cancer. V and J are TRBV5-1 and TRBJ2-1; no clear D. The sequencing here drew on CD4+ or CD8+ T cells sorted from blood, taken in a trial of the OX40 agonist ivuxolimab. The CDR3 DNA reads TGCGCCAGCAGCTTGGCCCCCGGAGCCTACAATGAGCAGTTCTTC. Translating gives CASSLAPGAYNEQFF.